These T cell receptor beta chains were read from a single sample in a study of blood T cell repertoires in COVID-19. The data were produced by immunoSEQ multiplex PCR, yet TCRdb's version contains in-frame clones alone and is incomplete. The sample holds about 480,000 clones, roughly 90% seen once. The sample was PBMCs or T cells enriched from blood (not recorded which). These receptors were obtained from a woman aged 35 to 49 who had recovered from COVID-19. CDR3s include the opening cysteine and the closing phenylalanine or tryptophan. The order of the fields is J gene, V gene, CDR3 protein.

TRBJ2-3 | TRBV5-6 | CASSLNIGGSFSTDTQYF
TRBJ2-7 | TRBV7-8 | CASSNRVAGGSYEQYF
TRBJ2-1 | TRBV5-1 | CASSFDRANEQFF
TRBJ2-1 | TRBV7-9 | CASSLTSFDNEQFF
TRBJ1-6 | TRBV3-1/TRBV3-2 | CASGDTRNSPLHF
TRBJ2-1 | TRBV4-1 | CASSQDRGAGNYNEQFF
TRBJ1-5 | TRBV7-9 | CASSFGGAAGQPQHF
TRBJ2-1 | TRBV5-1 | CASRIGVSEQFF
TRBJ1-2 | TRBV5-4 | CASSSNYQGSGGYTF
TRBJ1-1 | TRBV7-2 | CASSFQQNTEAFF
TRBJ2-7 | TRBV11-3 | CASSLPGIYEQYF
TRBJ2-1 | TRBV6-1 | CASSEVRDREYNEQFF
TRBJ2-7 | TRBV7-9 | CASSTDRGRLQYF
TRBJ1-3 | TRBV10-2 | CASSEWRAGGNTIYF
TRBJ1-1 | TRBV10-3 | CAITDRGTRGTTEAFF
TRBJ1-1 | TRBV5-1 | CASSLGTHKPTEAFF
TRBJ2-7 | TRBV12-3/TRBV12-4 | CASSEVRYEQYF
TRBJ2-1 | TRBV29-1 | CSVKGDSYNEQFF
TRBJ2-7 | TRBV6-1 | CASSERQGSYEQYF
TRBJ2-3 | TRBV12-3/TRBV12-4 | CASSPSSGTQYF
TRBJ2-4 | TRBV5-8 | CASSGGLALGKNIQYF
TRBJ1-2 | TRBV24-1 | CATRASGGGGGYTF
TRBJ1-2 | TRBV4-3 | CASSQETGAYGYTF
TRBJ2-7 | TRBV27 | CASISAGDSYEQYF
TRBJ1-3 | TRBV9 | CASSVRPQRAWGQESSGNTIYF
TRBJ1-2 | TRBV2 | CASSSGTGGWSYTF
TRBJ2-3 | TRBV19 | CASSKLAGSSTDTQYF
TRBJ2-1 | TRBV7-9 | CASSSTGDNEQFF
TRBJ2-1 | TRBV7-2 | CASSPGGRREQFF
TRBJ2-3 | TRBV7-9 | CASSHVPGLGTDTQYF
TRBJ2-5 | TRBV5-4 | CASSPIREHQETQYF
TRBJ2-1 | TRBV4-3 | CASSQDPTGLAHEQFF
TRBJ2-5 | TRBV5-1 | CASSLAVNRGHETQYF
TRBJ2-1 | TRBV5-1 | CASSAEVAGPYNEQFF
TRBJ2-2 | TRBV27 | CASRALGAGELFF
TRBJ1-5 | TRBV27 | CASSLSGDYSNQPQHF
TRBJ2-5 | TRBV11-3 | CASSLAPDRGETQYF
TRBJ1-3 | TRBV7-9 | CASIAPGQGETGNTIYF
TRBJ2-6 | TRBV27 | CASSPRGRGVGANVLTF
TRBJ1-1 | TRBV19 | CASRTRGRDWTEAFF
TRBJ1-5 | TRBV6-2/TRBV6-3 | CASSYPNTGSQPQHF
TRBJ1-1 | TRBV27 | CASSLSAGGGTEAFF
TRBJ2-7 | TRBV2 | CASSGVRQSSYEQYF
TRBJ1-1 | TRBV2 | CASIRGKNTNTEAFF
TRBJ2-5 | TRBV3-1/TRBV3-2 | CASSSTSGTQETQYF
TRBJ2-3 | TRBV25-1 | CASSESSGKRDTQYF
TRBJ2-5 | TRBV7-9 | CASSTRLGGETQYF
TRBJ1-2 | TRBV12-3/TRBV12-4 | CASSLRGHGYTF
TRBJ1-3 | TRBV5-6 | CASSLFARSSGNTIYF
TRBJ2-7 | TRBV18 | CASSLGQASYEQYF
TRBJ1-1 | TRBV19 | CASSHLGGVYGEAFF
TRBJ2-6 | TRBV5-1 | CASSRTVGANVLTF
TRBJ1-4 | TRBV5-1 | CASSLEGTDGEKLFF
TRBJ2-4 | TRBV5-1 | CASSLDLGLAGGPNIQYF
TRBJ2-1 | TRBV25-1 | CASSESAGVAYNEQFF
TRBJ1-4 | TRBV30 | CASDRPNEKLFF
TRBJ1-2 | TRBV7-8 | CASSPGTANYGYTF
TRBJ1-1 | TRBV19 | CASSYRVDTEAFF